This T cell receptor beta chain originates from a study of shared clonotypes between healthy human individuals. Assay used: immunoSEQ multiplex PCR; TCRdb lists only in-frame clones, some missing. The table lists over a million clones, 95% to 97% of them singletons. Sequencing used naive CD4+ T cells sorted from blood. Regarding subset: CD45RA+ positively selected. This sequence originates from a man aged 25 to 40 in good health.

The CDR3 sequence: CASSQPNGTSSYNEQFF. CDR3 in DNA: TGCGCCAGCAGCCAACCAAACGGGACAAGCTCCTACAATGAGCAGTTCTTC. This chain uses TRBV5-1 with TRBJ2-1; possibly TRBD1 for D (6 bases). Germline CDR1 reads SGHRS; CDR2 reads YFSETQ. This CDR3 spans 17 amino acids. Trimming stripped 4 bases from V and 0 bases from J, with 17 bases between.